The rows below give T cell receptor beta chains drawn from one sample of a study of blood T cell repertoires in COVID-19. Sequencing used immunoSEQ multiplex PCR; TCRdb keeps in-frame clones, though not all of them. The sample holds tens of thousands of clones; around four fifths are singletons and the top ten take roughly 5%. What was sequenced was peripheral blood. These receptors all stem from a man aged 70 or older with acute or convalescent COVID-19. CDR3s include the opening cysteine and the closing phenylalanine or tryptophan. Each record gives: D gene, clone size, J gene, V gene, CDR3 length, CDR3 protein, CDR3 DNA. A D gene is named only where the DNA matches it firmly. Rows give clone size only sometimes, using once, few, many, or a class for an expanded clone.

d_call: TRBD2; clone_size: once; j_call: TRBJ2-5; v_call: TRBV9; cdr3_length: 16; cdr3_aa: CASSVGLAGAGGTQYF; cdr3_nt: TGTGCCAGCAGCGTCGGACTAGCGGGGGCCGGAGGGACCCAGTACTTC
d_call: NA; clone_size: NA; j_call: TRBJ2-5; v_call: TRBV5-1; cdr3_length: 14; cdr3_aa: CASSLFRVGETQYF; cdr3_nt: TGCGCCAGCAGCTTGTTCAGGGTAGGAGAGACCCAGTACTTC
d_call: NA; clone_size: NA; j_call: TRBJ1-1; v_call: TRBV5-1; cdr3_length: 14; cdr3_aa: CASSSNPPDTEAFF; cdr3_nt: TGCGCCAGCAGCTCCAACCCCCCGGACACTGAAGCTTTCTTT
d_call: NA; clone_size: NA; j_call: TRBJ2-1; v_call: TRBV28; cdr3_length: 14; cdr3_aa: CARPEGSWSNEQFF; cdr3_nt: TGTGCCAGGCCCGAGGGATCTTGGAGCAATGAGCAGTTCTTC
d_call: TRBD2; clone_size: NA; j_call: TRBJ2-5; v_call: TRBV7-6; cdr3_length: 16; cdr3_aa: CASSPSSGGEGETQYF; cdr3_nt: TGTGCCAGCAGCCCTTCGAGCGGGGGGGAGGGAGAGACCCAGTACTTC
d_call: TRBD2; clone_size: NA; j_call: TRBJ2-2; v_call: TRBV6-5; cdr3_length: 14; cdr3_aa: CASSYRGGTGELFF; cdr3_nt: TGTGCCAGCAGTTACCGGGGGGGCACCGGGGAGCTGTTTTTT
d_call: NA; clone_size: NA; j_call: TRBJ1-2; v_call: TRBV19; cdr3_length: 15; cdr3_aa: CASSMFAGEGMDYTF; cdr3_nt: TGTGCCAGTAGTATGTTCGCCGGGGAGGGGATGGACTACACCTTC
d_call: TRBD1; clone_size: NA; j_call: TRBJ2-7; v_call: TRBV13; cdr3_length: 15; cdr3_aa: CASSLVTGGYDEQYF; cdr3_nt: TGTGCCAGCAGCTTAGTAACAGGGGGTTATGACGAGCAGTACTTC
d_call: TRBD2; clone_size: NA; j_call: TRBJ2-1; v_call: TRBV19; cdr3_length: 14; cdr3_aa: CASGERGGENEQFF; cdr3_nt: TGTGCCAGTGGGGAGCGGGGGGGCGAAAATGAGCAGTTCTTC
d_call: TRBD2; clone_size: once; j_call: TRBJ2-7; v_call: TRBV6-5; cdr3_length: 15; cdr3_aa: CASSYSPSGGYEQYF; cdr3_nt: TGTGCCAGCAGTTACTCGCCTAGCGGGGGGTACGAGCAGTACTTC
d_call: TRBD1; clone_size: NA; j_call: TRBJ1-5; v_call: TRBV10-2; cdr3_length: 14; cdr3_aa: CASSGTGGPIPQHF; cdr3_nt: TGCGCCAGCAGTGGGACAGGGGGCCCAATCCCCCAGCATTTT
d_call: TRBD1; clone_size: NA; j_call: TRBJ1-2; v_call: TRBV10-3; cdr3_length: 14; cdr3_aa: CAISEGTGGSGYTF; cdr3_nt: TGTGCCATCAGTGAAGGGACAGGGGGATCTGGCTACACCTTC
d_call: NA; clone_size: few; j_call: TRBJ2-3; v_call: TRBV24-1; cdr3_length: 11; cdr3_aa: CATSDHSVQYF; cdr3_nt: TGTGCCACCAGTGACCACTCCGTGCAGTATTTT
d_call: NA; clone_size: NA; j_call: TRBJ2-2; v_call: TRBV3-1/TRBV3-2; cdr3_length: 14; cdr3_aa: CASSMGADTGELFF; cdr3_nt: TGTGCCAGCAGCATGGGGGCCGATACCGGGGAGCTGTTTTTT
d_call: NA; clone_size: once; j_call: TRBJ1-6; v_call: TRBV5-4; cdr3_length: 17; cdr3_aa: CASSSDPGAKRDSPLHF; cdr3_nt: TGTGCCAGCAGCTCTGACCCGGGAGCGAAAAGGGATTCACCCCTCCACTTT
d_call: NA; clone_size: NA; j_call: TRBJ2-5; v_call: TRBV5-1; cdr3_length: 16; cdr3_aa: CASSLDVPPGQETQYF; cdr3_nt: TGCGCCAGCAGCTTGGACGTGCCCCCGGGCCAAGAGACCCAGTACTTC
d_call: NA; clone_size: NA; j_call: TRBJ2-3; v_call: TRBV29-1; cdr3_length: 14; cdr3_aa: CSGARVMLGDTQYF; cdr3_nt: TGCAGCGGGGCCAGGGTAATGTTAGGCGATACGCAGTATTTT
d_call: NA; clone_size: NA; j_call: TRBJ2-1; v_call: TRBV15; cdr3_length: 15; cdr3_aa: CATSRERGDYNEQFF; cdr3_nt: TGTGCCACCAGCAGAGAAAGGGGCGACTACAATGAGCAGTTCTTC
d_call: TRBD2; clone_size: NA; j_call: TRBJ2-5; v_call: TRBV29-1; cdr3_length: 13; cdr3_aa: CSVDGGGQETQYF; cdr3_nt: TGCAGCGTTGACGGGGGGGGCCAAGAGACCCAGTACTTC
d_call: NA; clone_size: NA; j_call: TRBJ2-5; v_call: TRBV18; cdr3_length: 13; cdr3_aa: CASSAGQRETQYF; cdr3_nt: TGTGCCAGCTCAGCGGGACAGAGGGAGACCCAGTACTTC
d_call: NA; clone_size: NA; j_call: TRBJ2-1; v_call: TRBV5-1; cdr3_length: 16; cdr3_aa: CASRPLPGSSYNEQFF; cdr3_nt: TGCGCCAGCAGGCCACTTCCAGGAAGCTCCTACAATGAGCAGTTCTTC
d_call: NA; clone_size: NA; j_call: TRBJ2-7; v_call: TRBV3-1/TRBV3-2; cdr3_length: 15; cdr3_aa: CASSHRSAGSYEQYF; cdr3_nt: TGTGCCAGCAGCCATAGGTCGGCAGGCTCCTACGAGCAGTACTTC
d_call: TRBD1; clone_size: NA; j_call: TRBJ1-2; v_call: TRBV5-1; cdr3_length: 16; cdr3_aa: CASSLDRAEVGNGYTF; cdr3_nt: TGCGCCAGCAGCCTGGACAGGGCAGAGGTAGGGAACGGCTACACCTTC
d_call: TRBD2; clone_size: NA; j_call: TRBJ2-3; v_call: TRBV6-2/TRBV6-3; cdr3_length: 16; cdr3_aa: CASSTERGRPTDTQYF; cdr3_nt: TGTGCCAGCAGCACCGAGCGGGGGCGGCCCACAGATACGCAGTATTTT
d_call: NA; clone_size: NA; j_call: TRBJ1-4; v_call: TRBV27; cdr3_length: 14; cdr3_aa: CASALAGLNEKLFF; cdr3_nt: TGTGCCAGCGCTTTGGCAGGGCTTAATGAAAAACTGTTTTTT
d_call: NA; clone_size: NA; j_call: TRBJ2-1; v_call: TRBV9; cdr3_length: 12; cdr3_aa: CASSVEGYEQFF; cdr3_nt: TGTGCCAGCAGCGTAGAGGGGTATGAGCAGTTCTTC
d_call: NA; clone_size: NA; j_call: TRBJ2-7; v_call: TRBV11-3; cdr3_length: 12; cdr3_aa: CASSPGRDEQYF; cdr3_nt: TGTGCCAGCAGTCCCGGGCGGGACGAGCAGTACTTC
d_call: TRBD2; clone_size: NA; j_call: TRBJ2-7; v_call: TRBV9; cdr3_length: 14; cdr3_aa: CASSLPAGGDEQYF; cdr3_nt: TGTGCCAGCAGCTTACCCGCCGGGGGGGACGAGCAGTACTTC
d_call: NA; clone_size: NA; j_call: TRBJ2-1; v_call: TRBV6-5; cdr3_length: 15; cdr3_aa: CASHNPGHGINEQFF; cdr3_nt: TGTGCCAGCCATAATCCGGGACACGGGATCAATGAGCAGTTCTTC
d_call: NA; clone_size: NA; j_call: TRBJ2-1; v_call: TRBV5-4; cdr3_length: 18; cdr3_aa: CASSLKRGGQNSYNEQFF; cdr3_nt: TGTGCCAGCAGCCTGAAGAGGGGGGGACAAAACTCCTACAATGAGCAGTTCTTC
d_call: NA; clone_size: NA; j_call: TRBJ2-1; v_call: TRBV11-2; cdr3_length: 14; cdr3_aa: CASSLEWARNEQFF; cdr3_nt: TGTGCCAGCAGCTTAGAGTGGGCAAGAAATGAGCAGTTCTTC